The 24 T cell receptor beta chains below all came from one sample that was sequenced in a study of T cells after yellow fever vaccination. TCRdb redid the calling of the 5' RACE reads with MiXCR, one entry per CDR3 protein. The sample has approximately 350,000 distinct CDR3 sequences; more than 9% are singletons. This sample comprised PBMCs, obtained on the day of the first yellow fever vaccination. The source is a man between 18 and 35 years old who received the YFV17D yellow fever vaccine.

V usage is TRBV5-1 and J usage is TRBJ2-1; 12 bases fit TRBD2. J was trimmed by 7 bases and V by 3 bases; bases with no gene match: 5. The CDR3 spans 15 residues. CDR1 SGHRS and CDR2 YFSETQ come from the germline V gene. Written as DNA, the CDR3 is TGCGCCAGCAGCTCCCTAGCGGGGGGGCAGAATGAGCAGTTCTTC. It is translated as CASSSLAGGQNEQFF.

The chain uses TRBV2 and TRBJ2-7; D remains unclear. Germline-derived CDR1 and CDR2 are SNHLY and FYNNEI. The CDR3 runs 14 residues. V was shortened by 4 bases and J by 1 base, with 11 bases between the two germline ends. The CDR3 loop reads CASSARRTSYEQYF. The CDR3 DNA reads TGTGCCAGCAGTGCCCGGCGGACGTCCTACGAGCAGTACTTC.

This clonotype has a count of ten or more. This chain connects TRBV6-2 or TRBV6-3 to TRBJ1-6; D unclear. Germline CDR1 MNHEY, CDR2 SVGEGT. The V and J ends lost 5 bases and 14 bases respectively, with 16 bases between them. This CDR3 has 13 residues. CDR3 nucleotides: TGTGCCAGCAGTGGGTACTTGGGCGTTACCCTCCACTTT. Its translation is CASSGYLGVTLHF.

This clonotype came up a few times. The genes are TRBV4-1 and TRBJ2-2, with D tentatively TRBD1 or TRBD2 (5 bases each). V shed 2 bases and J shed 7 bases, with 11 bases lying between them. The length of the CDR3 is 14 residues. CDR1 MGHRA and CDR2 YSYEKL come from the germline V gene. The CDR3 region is CASSQSRGVGELFF. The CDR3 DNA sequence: TGCGCCAGCAGCCAAAGCCGAGGGGTCGGGGAGCTGTTTTTT.

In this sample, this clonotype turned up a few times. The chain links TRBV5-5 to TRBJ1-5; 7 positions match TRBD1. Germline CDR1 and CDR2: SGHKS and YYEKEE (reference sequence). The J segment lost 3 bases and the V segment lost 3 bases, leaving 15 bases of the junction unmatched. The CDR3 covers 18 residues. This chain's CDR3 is CASSSTPPDRVDNQPQHF. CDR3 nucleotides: TGTGCCAGCAGCTCAACCCCCCCTGACAGGGTCGACAATCAGCCCCAGCATTTT.

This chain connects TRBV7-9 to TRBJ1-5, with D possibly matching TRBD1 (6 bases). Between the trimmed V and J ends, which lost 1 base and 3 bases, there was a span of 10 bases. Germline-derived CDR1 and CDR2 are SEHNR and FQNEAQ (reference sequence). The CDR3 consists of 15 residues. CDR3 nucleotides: TGTGCCAGCAGCTTAGGGACAGCGGCCAATCAGCCCCAGCATTTT. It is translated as CASSLGTAANQPQHF.

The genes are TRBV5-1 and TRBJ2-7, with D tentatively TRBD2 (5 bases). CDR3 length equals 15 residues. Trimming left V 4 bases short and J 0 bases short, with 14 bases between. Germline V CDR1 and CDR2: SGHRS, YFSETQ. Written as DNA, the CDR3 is TGCGCCAGCAGCCTGGGAGCGGCAAGCTCCTACGAGCAGTACTTC. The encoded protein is CASSLGAASSYEQYF.

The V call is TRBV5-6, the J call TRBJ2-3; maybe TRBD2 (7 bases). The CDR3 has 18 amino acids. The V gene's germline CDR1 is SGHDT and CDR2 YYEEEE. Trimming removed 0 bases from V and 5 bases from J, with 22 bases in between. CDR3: CASSLEGGLGARLDTQYF. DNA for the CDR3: TGTGCCAGCAGCTTGGAGGGGGGGCTGGGGGCCCGCTTAGATACGCAGTATTTT.

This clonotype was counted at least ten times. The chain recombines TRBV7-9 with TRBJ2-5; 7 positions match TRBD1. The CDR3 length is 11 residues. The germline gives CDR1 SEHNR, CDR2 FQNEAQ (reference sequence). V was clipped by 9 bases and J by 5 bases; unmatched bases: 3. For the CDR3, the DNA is TGTGCCAGTGGGACAGTGGAGACCCAGTACTTC. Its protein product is CASGTVETQYF.

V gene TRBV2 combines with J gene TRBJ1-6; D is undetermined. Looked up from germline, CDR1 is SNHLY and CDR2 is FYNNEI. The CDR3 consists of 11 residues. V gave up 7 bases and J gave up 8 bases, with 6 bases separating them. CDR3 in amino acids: CASTMDSPLHF. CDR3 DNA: TGTGCCAGCACCATGGATTCACCCCTCCACTTT.

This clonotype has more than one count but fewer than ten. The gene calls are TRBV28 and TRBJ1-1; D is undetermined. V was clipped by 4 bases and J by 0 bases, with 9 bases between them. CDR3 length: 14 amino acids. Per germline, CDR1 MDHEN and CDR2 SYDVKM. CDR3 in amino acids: CASSYQNLNTEAFF. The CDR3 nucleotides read TGTGCCAGCAGTTACCAGAACTTGAACACTGAAGCTTTCTTT.

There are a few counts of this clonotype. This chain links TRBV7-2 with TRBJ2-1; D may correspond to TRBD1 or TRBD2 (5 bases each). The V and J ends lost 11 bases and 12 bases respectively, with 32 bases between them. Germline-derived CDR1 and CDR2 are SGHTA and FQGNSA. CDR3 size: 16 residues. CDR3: CASLFLPGTAAQGQFF. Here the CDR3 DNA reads TGTGCCTCCTTATTTTTACCCGGGACCGCGGCTCAAGGGCAGTTCTTC.

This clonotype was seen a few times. CDR3 residues: CSGKQGATEAFF. In DNA, the CDR3 is TGCAGCGGGAAACAGGGGGCCACTGAAGCTTTCTTT. This chain links TRBV29-1 with TRBJ1-1, with 9 bases that match TRBD1. The length of the CDR3 is 12 residues. V was clipped by 7 bases and J by 4 bases; unmatched bases: 4. Germline CDR1 and CDR2: SQVTM and ANQGSEA.

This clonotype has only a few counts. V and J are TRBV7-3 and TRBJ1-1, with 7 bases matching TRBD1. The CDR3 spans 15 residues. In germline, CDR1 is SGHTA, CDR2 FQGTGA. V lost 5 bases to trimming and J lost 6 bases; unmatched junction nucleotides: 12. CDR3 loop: CASSLRGGAGAEAFF. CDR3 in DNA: TGTGCCAGCAGCCTCAGGGGGGGCGCCGGCGCTGAAGCTTTCTTT.

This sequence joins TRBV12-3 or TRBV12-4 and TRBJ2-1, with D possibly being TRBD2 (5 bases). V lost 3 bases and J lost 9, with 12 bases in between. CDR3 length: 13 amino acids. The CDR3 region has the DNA TGTGCCAGCAGTTTGGAGGCCTCAAGTGAGCAGTTCTTC. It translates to CASSLEASSEQFF.

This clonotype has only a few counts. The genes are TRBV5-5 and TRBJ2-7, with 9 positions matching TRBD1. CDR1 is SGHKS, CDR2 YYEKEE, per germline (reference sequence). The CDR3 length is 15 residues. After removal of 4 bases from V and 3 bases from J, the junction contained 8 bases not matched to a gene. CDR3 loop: CASSDAGTGFYEQYF. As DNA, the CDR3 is TGTGCCAGCAGCGACGCCGGGACAGGGTTCTACGAGCAGTACTTC.

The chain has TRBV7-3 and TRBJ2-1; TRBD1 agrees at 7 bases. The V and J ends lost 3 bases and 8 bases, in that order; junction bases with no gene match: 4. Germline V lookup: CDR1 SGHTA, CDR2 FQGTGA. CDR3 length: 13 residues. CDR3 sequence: CASSFTGDDEQFF. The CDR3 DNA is TGTGCCAGCAGCTTTACAGGGGACGATGAGCAGTTCTTC.

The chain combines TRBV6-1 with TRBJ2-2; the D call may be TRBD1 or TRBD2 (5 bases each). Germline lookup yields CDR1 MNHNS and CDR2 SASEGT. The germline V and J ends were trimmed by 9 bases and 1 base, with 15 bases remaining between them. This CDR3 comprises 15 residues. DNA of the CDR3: TGTGCCAGTGGGGGACCTGTACGGAACACCGGGGAGCTGTTTTTT. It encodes CASGGPVRNTGELFF.

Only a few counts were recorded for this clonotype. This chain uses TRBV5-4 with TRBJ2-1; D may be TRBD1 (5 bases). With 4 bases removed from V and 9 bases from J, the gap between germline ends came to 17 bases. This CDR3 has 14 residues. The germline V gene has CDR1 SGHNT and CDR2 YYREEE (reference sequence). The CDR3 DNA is TGTGCCAGCAGCCCACAGGTCGGCGTTACTGAGCAGTTCTTC. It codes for CASSPQVGVTEQFF.

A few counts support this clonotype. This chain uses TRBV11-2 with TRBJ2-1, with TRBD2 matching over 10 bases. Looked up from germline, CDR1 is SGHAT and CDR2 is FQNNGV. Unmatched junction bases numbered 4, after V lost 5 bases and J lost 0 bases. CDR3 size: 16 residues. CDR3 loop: CASSHSGRYSYNEQFF. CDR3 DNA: TGTGCCAGCAGCCATAGCGGGAGGTACTCCTACAATGAGCAGTTCTTC.

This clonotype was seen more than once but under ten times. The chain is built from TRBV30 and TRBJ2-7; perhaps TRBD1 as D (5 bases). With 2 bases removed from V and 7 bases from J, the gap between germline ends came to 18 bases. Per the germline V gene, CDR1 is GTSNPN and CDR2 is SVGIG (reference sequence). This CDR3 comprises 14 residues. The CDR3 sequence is CAWSSYTGYGEQYF. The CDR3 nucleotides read TGTGCCTGGAGTTCTTACACAGGTTACGGGGAGCAGTACTTC. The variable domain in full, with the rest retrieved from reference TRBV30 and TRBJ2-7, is SQTIHQWPATLVQPVGSPLSLECTVEGTSNPNLYWYRQAAGRGLQLLFYSVGIGQISSEVPQNLSASRPQDRQFILSSKKLLLSDSGFYLCAWSSYTGYGEQYFGPGTRLTVT.

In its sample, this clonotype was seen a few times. CDR3 nucleotides: TGCGCCAGCAGTTGGACTAGCGGGGGGAACACAGATACGCAGTATTTT. This sequence encodes CASSWTSGGNTDTQYF. The rearrangement links TRBV10-2 to TRBJ2-3; 14 nucleotides match TRBD2. After removal of 5 bases from V and 2 bases from J, the junction contained 3 bases not matched to a gene. CDR1 and CDR2 from the germline V gene are WSHSY and SAAADI. The CDR3 runs to 16 residues.

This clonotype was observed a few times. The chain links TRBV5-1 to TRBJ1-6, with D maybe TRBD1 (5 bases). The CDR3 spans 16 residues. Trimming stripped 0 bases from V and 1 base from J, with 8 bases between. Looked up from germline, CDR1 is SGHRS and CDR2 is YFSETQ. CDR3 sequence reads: CASSLESGSYNSPLHF. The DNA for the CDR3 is TGCGCCAGCAGCTTGGAGTCAGGGTCCTATAATTCACCCCTCCACTTT.

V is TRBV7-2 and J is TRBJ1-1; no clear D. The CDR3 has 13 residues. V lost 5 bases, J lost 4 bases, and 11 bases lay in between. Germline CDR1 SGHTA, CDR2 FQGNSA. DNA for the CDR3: TGTGCCAGCAGCCGTAGTTGGAGCACTGAAGCTTTCTTT. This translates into CASSRSWSTEAFF.